These 29 T cell receptor beta chains were sequenced from one sample in a study of blood T cell repertoires in COVID-19. Method: immunoSEQ multiplex PCR; TCRdb's copy keeps in-frame clones and lacks some. The sample lists some 240,000 clones, about four fifths occurring once. The sample comprised peripheral blood. All receptors derive from a woman of 80 years or more with acute or convalescent COVID-19.

V usage is TRBV27 and J usage is TRBJ2-7; 9 bases agree with TRBD1. With V trimmed by 6 bases and J by 2 bases, 14 bases remained unmatched. The germline V gene has CDR1 MNHEY and CDR2 SMNVEV (reference sequence). The CDR3 runs to 17 residues. The CDR3 reads CASSPARLRDRAYEQYF. CDR3 nucleotides: TGTGCCAGCAGCCCAGCCCGATTGCGGGACAGGGCCTACGAGCAGTACTTC.

The chain is built from TRBV7-8 and TRBJ1-5; 7 bases map to TRBD1. Germline CDR1 and CDR2: SGHVS and FQNEAQ. The CDR3 covers 15 residues. V shed 7 bases, J shed 3 bases, and the junction held 9 bases outside the gene matches. This CDR3 is CASTAWTGNNQPQHF. The CDR3 DNA reads TGTGCCAGCACCGCGTGGACAGGAAACAATCAGCCCCAGCATTTT.

The J gene is TRBJ2-5, the V gene TRBV30, with D possibly being TRBD2 (6 bases). The germline CDR1 and CDR2 sequences are GTSNPN and SVGIG (reference sequence). The CDR3 sequence is 16 residues long. V dropped 1 base and J dropped 1 base, with 16 bases sitting between them. CDR3 protein: CAWSGSGQTIQETQYF. CDR3 DNA sequence: TGTGCCTGGAGTGGTAGCGGCCAAACCATCCAAGAGACCCAGTACTTC.

The chain is built from TRBV3-1 (or the pseudogene TRBV3-2) and TRBJ2-6, with TRBD1 as a possible D gene (5 bases). The CDR3 is 15 amino acids. V lost 3 bases and J lost 4, with 10 bases in between. Germline V CDR1 and CDR2: LGHDT, YNNKEL (reference sequence). The CDR3 sequence: CASSQGRFGANVLTF. DNA of the CDR3: TGTGCCAGCAGCCAGGGGCGCTTCGGGGCCAACGTCCTGACTTTC.

This chain connects TRBV11-2 to TRBJ2-7; 8 bases fit TRBD1. Per germline, CDR1 SGHAT and CDR2 FQNNGV. Trimming cost V 3 bases and J 2 bases; bases outside gene matches: 6. The CDR3 has 15 amino acids. Here the CDR3 DNA reads TGTGCCAGCAGCTTTGGGACAGGCGGGCCCTACGAGCAGTACTTC. Protein: CASSFGTGGPYEQYF.

This chain connects TRBV5-4 to TRBJ1-2, with 10 bases identical to TRBD1. There are 13 residues in the CDR3. CDR1 SGHNT and CDR2 YYREEE come from the germline V gene (reference sequence). J gave up 7 bases and V 4 bases, and 4 bases lay outside the gene matches. CDR3 nucleotides: TGTGCCAGCAGCCCCGGGACAGGGGCTGGCTACACCTTC. It translates to CASSPGTGAGYTF.

The J gene is TRBJ1-2, the V gene TRBV7-8, with D uncertain. V was clipped by 9 bases and J by 5 bases, with 19 bases between them. The CDR3 loop spans 14 amino acids. Germline loops: CDR1 SGHVS, CDR2 FQNEAQ. The CDR3 nucleotides read TGTGCCAGGTTCGCCCTGCCGGGAAAATATGGCTACACCTTC. As protein: CARFALPGKYGYTF.

The V and J genes are TRBV29-1 and TRBJ1-5, with TRBD1 as a possible D gene (5 bases). V shed 4 bases and J shed 5 bases, with 9 bases lying between them. The length of the CDR3 is 12 residues. In germline, CDR1 is SQVTM, CDR2 ANQGSEA. The CDR3 bases are TGCAGCGTTGTAACGGGGGATCAGCCCCAGCATTTT. It specifies CSVVTGDQPQHF.

This chain uses TRBV28 with TRBJ2-3; D possibly matches TRBD1 or TRBD2 (6 bases each). Germline V lookup: CDR1 MDHEN, CDR2 SYDVKM. V lost 6 bases and J 6 bases, leaving 31 bases between the germline ends. There are 19 residues in the CDR3. CDR3 protein: CASRLQGAGPGTNPDTQYF. Written as DNA, the CDR3 is TGTGCCAGCAGATTACAGGGAGCGGGCCCGGGCACCAACCCCGATACGCAGTATTTT.

The J gene is TRBJ1-4, the V gene TRBV28; no reliable D call. Trimming shortened V by 6 bases and J by 8 bases, and 16 bases separated the two germline ends. This CDR3 contains 14 residues. CDR1 and CDR2 (germline): MDHEN, SYDVKM. CDR3 sequence reads: CASSPYREREKLFF. CDR3 nucleotide sequence: TGTGCCAGCAGCCCCTATAGAGAGCGAGAAAAACTGTTTTTT.

This clone has a single count. This sample includes further DNA sequences coding for the same CDR3. The chain links TRBV19 to TRBJ2-2, with D tentatively TRBD1 (6 bases). V lost 5 bases, J lost 5 bases, and 15 bases lay in between. The germline V gene encodes CDR1 LNHDA and CDR2 SQIVND (reference sequence). The CDR3 is made up of 15 amino acids. In DNA, the CDR3 is TGTGCCAGTAGTCTACACAGGGAAGGGACCGGGGAGCTGTTTTTT. Encoded protein: CASSLHREGTGELFF.

This chain uses TRBV2 with TRBJ2-1, with TRBD2 identical over 10 bases. CDR1 is SNHLY and CDR2 is FYNNEI in the germline V gene. The CDR3 length is 14 residues. V lost 6 bases and J lost 6; bases outside the gene matches: 5. The CDR3 DNA is TGTGCCAGCAGGGACAGCGGGGGGGTCAATGAGCAGTTCTTC. Protein sequence: CASRDSGGVNEQFF.

This chain connects TRBV5-6 to TRBJ1-2; unclear D gene. CDR1 is SGHDT and CDR2 is YYEEEE in the germline V gene. This CDR3 region has 14 residues. The germline V and J ends were trimmed by 4 bases and 6 bases, with 16 bases remaining between them. The CDR3 region has the DNA TGTGCCAGCAGCAACCTGGACCGGGAGGATGGCTACACCTTC. Protein product: CASSNLDREDGYTF.

This clone was observed a single time. The chain is built from TRBV7-2 and TRBJ1-5; D is perhaps TRBD1 (5 bases). Trimming removed 1 base from V and 5 bases from J, with 9 bases in between. The germline gives CDR1 SGHTA, CDR2 FQGNSA. The CDR3 totals 14 residues. The CDR3 DNA reads as TGTGCCAGCAGCTTAGTCTTAGGGGATCAGCCCCAGCATTTT. Residues: CASSLVLGDQPQHF.

This clone was picked up a small number of times. The V gene is TRBV5-1, the J gene TRBJ1-6; 7 nucleotides agree with TRBD1. Germline CDR1 SGHRS, CDR2 YFSETQ. V lost 4 bases and J lost 13; bases outside the gene matches: 17. The CDR3 covers 16 residues. The CDR3 region is CASSADPGTAPYPLHF. In DNA, the CDR3 is TGCGCCAGCAGCGCGGACCCCGGGACAGCTCCCTATCCCCTCCACTTT.

This chain joins TRBV12-1 and TRBJ1-3; no DNA check was done on the table's D call, TRBD1. TRBV12-1 corresponds to a pseudogene. This CDR3 is 19 amino acids long. CDR3 in amino acids: CASSTKRPLTAISGNTIYF. CDR3 in DNA: TGTGCCAGCAGCACGAAAAGGCCCTTGACAGCTATCTCTGGAAACACCATATATTTT.

The chain is built from TRBV7-9 and TRBJ2-1; D possibly corresponds to TRBD2 (5 bases). Germline V lookup: CDR1 SEHNR, CDR2 FQNEAQ (reference sequence). Trimming cost V 4 bases and J 6 bases, with 13 bases left between them. The CDR3 totals 14 residues. The CDR3 region has the DNA TGTGCCAGCAGCTCGTCCACTAGATCCAATGAGCAGTTCTTC. It yields the protein CASSSSTRSNEQFF.

The rearrangement links TRBV27 to TRBJ1-2; maybe TRBD1 (6 bases). Germline assignment: CDR1 MNHEY and CDR2 SMNVEV (reference sequence). Trimming shortened V by 7 bases and J by 2 bases, and 11 bases separated the two germline ends. The CDR3 is 13 residues long. DNA for the CDR3: TGTGCCAGCACCAAGGACAGAAACTATGGCTACACCTTC. It specifies CASTKDRNYGYTF.

The V gene is TRBV29-1, the J gene TRBJ1-5; the D gene is possibly TRBD1 (5 bases). The V end lost 2 bases, the J end lost 4 bases, and 9 bases lay between the germline ends. This CDR3 comprises 13 residues. Germline loops: CDR1 SQVTM, CDR2 ANQGSEA. The CDR3 bases are TGCAGCGTTGAAAACAGGTCTAATCAGCCCCAGCATTTT. Residues: CSVENRSNQPQHF. The full variable domain, completed using reference TRBV29-1 and TRBJ1-5, is SAVISQKPSRDICQRGTSLTIQCQVDSQVTMMFWYRQQPGQSLTLIATANQGSEATYESGFVIDKFPISRPNLTFSTLTVSNMSPEDSSIYLCSVENRSNQPQHFGDGTRLSIL.

Notes on this clone: Other nucleotide sequences in the sample specify the same CDR3. The rearrangement uses TRBV5-1 and TRBJ2-2; possibly TRBD2 for D (6 bases). The germline gives CDR1 SGHRS, CDR2 YFSETQ. V lost 4 bases and J 4 bases, leaving 11 bases between the germline ends. The CDR3 runs 14 residues. CDR3: CASSPGLLTGELFF. As DNA, the CDR3 is TGCGCCAGCAGCCCGGGACTTCTCACCGGGGAGCTGTTTTTT.

The chain uses TRBV3-1 (or the pseudogene TRBV3-2) and TRBJ2-2, with a possible D match to TRBD2 (6 bases). Trimming shortened V by 0 bases and J by 4 bases, and 9 bases separated the two germline ends. This CDR3 is built from 15 residues. Germline CDR1 is LGHDT and CDR2 is YNNKEL (reference sequence). The CDR3 is CASSQDGSGTGELFF. CDR3 nucleotides: TGTGCCAGCAGCCAAGATGGTAGCGGCACCGGGGAGCTGTTTTTT.

This clone was detected only once. This chain connects TRBV7-2 to TRBJ2-3; TRBD1 agrees at 10 bases. The V gene's germline CDR1 is SGHTA and CDR2 FQGNSA. Germline trimming cut 5 bases from V and 3 bases from J; bases unmatched to any gene: 11. This CDR3 region has 17 residues. The CDR3 is CASSPHGTGEGTDTQYF. CDR3 nucleotides: TGTGCCAGCAGCCCCCATGGGACAGGGGAAGGGACAGATACGCAGTATTTT. Filled out from reference TRBV7-2 and TRBJ2-3, the complete variable domain reads GAGVSQSPSNKVTEKGKDVELRCDPISGHTALYWYRQSLGQGLEFLIYFQGNSAPDKSGLPSDRFSAERTGGSVSTLTIQRTQQEDSAVYLCASSPHGTGEGTDTQYFGPGTRLTVL.

The table lists this clone with a count of one. The chain couples TRBV6-5 to TRBJ2-7; perhaps TRBD1 as D (5 bases). The CDR3 is made up of 14 amino acids. Trimming shortened V by 5 bases and J by 2 bases, and 13 bases separated the two germline ends. Germline V CDR1 and CDR2: MNHEY, SVGAGI. CDR3 bases: TGTGCCAGCAGTCCTAGGGGCGGTACCTACGAGCAGTACTTC. This gives the protein CASSPRGGTYEQYF.

The chain joins TRBV2 to TRBJ2-5; TRBD2 agrees at 10 bases. CDR1 is SNHLY, CDR2 FYNNEI, per germline. This CDR3 is 15 amino acids long. J was trimmed by 5 bases and V by 6 bases; bases with no gene match: 9. This CDR3 is CASRSRSGGVETQYF. The CDR3 nucleotides are TGTGCCAGCAGGAGCAGGAGCGGGGGGGTCGAGACCCAGTACTTC.

V gene TRBV10-3 combines with J gene TRBJ1-2; D remains ambiguous. V was trimmed by 2 bases and J by 8 bases, leaving 9 bases between them. Germline V CDR1 and CDR2: ENHRY, SYGVKD. The CDR3 loop spans 12 amino acids. CDR3 in DNA: TGTGCCATCAGTGAGCGGGTGGAGGGCTACACCTTC. Translating it yields CAISERVEGYTF.

The V gene is TRBV5-1, the J gene TRBJ1-6; D gene uncertain. The V end lost 3 bases, the J end lost 5 bases, and 15 bases lay between the germline ends. The germline V gene has CDR1 SGHRS and CDR2 YFSETQ. This CDR3 contains 16 residues. CDR3: CASSYKGAVNNSPLHF. CDR3 DNA: TGCGCCAGCAGCTATAAGGGAGCCGTTAATAATTCACCCCTCCACTTT. Supplemented by reference TRBV5-1 and TRBJ1-6, the full variable domain reads KAGVTQTPRYLIKTRGQQVTLSCSPISGHRSVSWYQQTPGQGLQFLFEYFSETQRNKGNFPGRFSGRQFSNSRSEMNVSTLELGDSALYLCASSYKGAVNNSPLHFGNGTRLTVT.

The chain joins TRBV5-1 to TRBJ1-2; a possible D gene is TRBD1 (5 bases). The V gene lost 7 bases and the J gene lost 6 bases, with 22 bases spanning the gap. The CDR3 is 15 residues long. CDR1 is SGHRS and CDR2 is YFSETQ in the germline V gene. Here the CDR3 DNA reads TGCGCCAGCCGCTCTTGGGGGAGGGAGGCGGATGGCTACACCTTC. This codes for CASRSWGREADGYTF.

The CDR3 spells CASTKWGVQNTGELFF. The CDR3 DNA is TGTGCCAGCACCAAATGGGGGGTCCAGAACACCGGGGAGCTGTTTTTT. The chain recombines TRBV27 with TRBJ2-2; tentatively, D is TRBD2 (6 bases). There are 16 residues in the CDR3. Trimming took 7 bases from V and 1 from J, leaving 16 bases between them. Looked up from germline, CDR1 is MNHEY and CDR2 is SMNVEV (reference sequence).

The rearrangement uses TRBV6-5 and TRBJ1-1; unclear D gene. The CDR3 has 15 residues. The germline CDR1 and CDR2 sequences are MNHEY and SVGAGI. Trimming pared 2 bases from V and 1 base from J, leaving 11 bases between. The CDR3: CASSYDGTRNTEAFF. The CDR3 DNA follows: TGTGCCAGCAGTTACGATGGCACCCGGAACACTGAAGCTTTCTTT.